This entry concerns a single T cell receptor beta chain. The record originates from a study of shared clonotypes between healthy human individuals. Method: immunoSEQ multiplex PCR; TCRdb's copy keeps in-frame clones and lacks some. The repertoire holds around 2.1 million clones, with 90% to 95% as singletons. Naive CD8 cells lacked CD45RO, underwent positive selection for CCR7 and left out terminally differentiated effector memory CD45RA+ cells. The study drew its donors from healthy HIV-negative adults without recent acute infections or vaccinations. Sequencing was carried out using naive CD8+ T cells from PBMCs. This clonotype originated in a man in his late teens or twenties in good health. Some clones in this sample may be carry-over from other donors' samples.

CDR3 loop: CASSFSRAAETQYF. Written as DNA, the CDR3 is TGTGCCAGCAGCTTTAGCCGGGCGGCAGAGACCCAGTACTTC. The rearrangement uses TRBV7-8 and TRBJ2-5; D ambiguous. Germline loops: CDR1 SGHVS, CDR2 FQNEAQ. The V gene lost 3 bases and the J gene lost 4 bases, with 12 bases spanning the gap. The CDR3 is 14 residues long. Filled out from reference TRBV7-8 and TRBJ2-5, the complete variable domain reads GAGVSQSPRYKVAKRGQDVALRCDPISGHVSLFWYQQALGQGPEFLTYFQNEAQLDKSGLPSDRFFAERPEGSVSTLKIQRTQQEDSAVYLCASSFSRAAETQYFGPGTRLLVL.